What follows are 3 T cell receptor beta chains derived from one specimen sequenced in a study of blood T cell repertoires in COVID-19. The protocol was immunoSEQ multiplex PCR, while the TCRdb copy is restricted to in-frame clones and leaves out a portion. The sample has 300,000 to 400,000 clones, 85% to 90% seen once. The material sequenced was PBMCs or T cells enriched from blood (not recorded which). The receptors here all came from a woman between 25 and 40 years old with acute COVID-19.

The chain joins TRBV24-1 to TRBJ2-4, with 7 nucleotides matching TRBD1. Germline V gene lookup returns CDR1 KGHDR and CDR2 SFDVKD. Trimming cost V 2 bases and J 0 bases; bases outside gene matches: 9. CDR3 length: 18 residues. CDR3 sequence reads: CATSDSTRDSVAKNIQYF. CDR3 coding DNA: TGTGCCACCAGTGATTCCACAAGGGACAGTGTAGCCAAAAACATTCAGTACTTC.

The rearrangement uses TRBV3-1 (or the pseudogene TRBV3-2) and TRBJ1-3, with D perhaps matching TRBD1 (5 bases). The CDR3 runs 14 residues. Germline assignment: CDR1 LGHDT and CDR2 YNNKEL (reference sequence). Between the trimmed V and J ends, which lost 4 bases and 4 bases, there was a span of 11 bases. The CDR3 DNA follows: TGTGCCAGCAGCCTAAGGGGTTCCGGAAACACCATATATTTT. This codes for CASSLRGSGNTIYF.

The chain links TRBV3-1 (or the pseudogene TRBV3-2) to TRBJ1-2; 7 nucleotides match TRBD1. In germline, CDR1 is LGHDT, CDR2 YNNKEL (reference sequence). The CDR3 sequence is 17 residues long. With 4 bases clipped from V and 5 bases from J, the junction kept 16 bases outside the gene matches. CDR3 nucleotides: TGTGCCAGCAGCCCGCTCAAACTTAACGACAGGGTTTATGGCTACACCTTC. It specifies CASSPLKLNDRVYGYTF.